These 3 T cell receptor beta chains share one sample of origin, sequenced in a study of T cell changes during pregnancy in multiple sclerosis. Measured with immunoSEQ multiplex PCR; TCRdb has only the in-frame clones, and not every one. This table has approximately 70,000 clones, just over 90% appearing once. Sample: peripheral blood, taken in the second trimester of pregnancy. These receptors all stem from a female donor in good health, enrolled as a control in a pregnancy study.

The chain uses TRBV2 and TRBJ1-1, with TRBD1 identical over 7 bases. J gave up 0 bases and V 10 bases, and 5 bases lay outside the gene matches. This CDR3 contains 13 residues. Germline CDR1 is SNHLY and CDR2 is FYNNEI. The CDR3 DNA reads TGTGCCAACCCACAGGGGTTGAACACTGAAGCTTTCTTT. Translating it yields CANPQGLNTEAFF.

The chain couples TRBV30 to TRBJ1-2; TRBD1 might be the D (6 bases). The germline V gene encodes CDR1 GTSNPN and CDR2 SVGIG (reference sequence). Trimming left V 4 bases short and J 8 bases short, with 11 bases between. There are 11 residues in the CDR3. Here the CDR3 reads CAWKQGQGYTF. CDR3 bases: TGTGCCTGGAAACAGGGCCAAGGCTACACCTTC.

This clone showed up just once. The genes are TRBV18 and TRBJ2-1; D is possibly TRBD2 (6 bases). The CDR3 sequence is 16 residues long. V lost 5 bases to trimming and J lost 1 base, with 15 bases between them. Germline V gene lookup returns CDR1 KGHSH and CDR2 LQKENI. In DNA form, the CDR3 reads TGTGCCAGCTCAGTTCCGGGGGTAGGGTCCTACAATGAGCAGTTCTTC. Translating gives CASSVPGVGSYNEQFF.